This TCR beta chain derives from a study of spatial heterogeneity in lung cancer. At the level of the study: Compared with alpha-chain sequences, beta-chain sequences were consistently detected in greater numbers.

Time point given: sample taken at primary tumor resection. The donor population consisted of some 70 patients with untreated, early-stage non-small cell lung cancer. This CDR3 contains 15 residues. From germline, CDR1 is SEHNR and CDR2 FQNEAQ (reference sequence). V was shortened by 1 base and J by 3 bases, with 13 bases between the two germline ends. TCR cDNA molecules were tagged individually, and each one carried a unique molecular identifier. One entry per CDR3 protein, called by TCRdb with MiXCR from the 5' RACE reads. This table has about 10,000 distinct CDR3 sequences, 6.1% appearing once. Within the sample, this clonotype is medium-sized.

This chain joins TRBV7-9 and TRBJ2-7, with D unclear. This sample comprised normal lung tissue next to the tumor, obtained at surgery. The sequence was obtained from a male donor with early-stage non-small cell lung cancer. The CDR3 nucleotides read TGTGCCAGCAGCTTAGTCCACCCGGCTGGCTACGAGCAGTACTTC. Residues: CASSLVHPAGYEQYF.